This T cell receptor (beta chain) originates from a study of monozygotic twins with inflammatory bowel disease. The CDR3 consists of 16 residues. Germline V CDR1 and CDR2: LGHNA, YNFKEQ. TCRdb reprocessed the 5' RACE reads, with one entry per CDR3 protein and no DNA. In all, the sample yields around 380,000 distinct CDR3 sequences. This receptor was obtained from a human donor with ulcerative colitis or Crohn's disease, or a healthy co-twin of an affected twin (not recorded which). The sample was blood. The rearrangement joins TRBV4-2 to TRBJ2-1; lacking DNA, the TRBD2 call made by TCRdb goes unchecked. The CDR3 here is CASRRLASGTYNEQFF.